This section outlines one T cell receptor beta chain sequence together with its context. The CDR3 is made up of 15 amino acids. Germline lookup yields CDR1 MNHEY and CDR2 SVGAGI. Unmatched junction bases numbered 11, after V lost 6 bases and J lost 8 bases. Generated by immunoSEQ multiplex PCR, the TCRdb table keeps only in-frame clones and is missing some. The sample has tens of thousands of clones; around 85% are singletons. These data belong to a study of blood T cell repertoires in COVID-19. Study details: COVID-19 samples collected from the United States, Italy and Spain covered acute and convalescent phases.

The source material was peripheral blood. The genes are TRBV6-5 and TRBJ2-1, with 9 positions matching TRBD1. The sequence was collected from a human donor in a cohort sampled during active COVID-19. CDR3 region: CASRFLDRGYDEQFF. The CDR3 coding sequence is TGTGCCAGCAGGTTCTTGGACAGGGGTTATGATGAGCAGTTCTTC.